This is a list of T cell receptor beta chains from one sample in a study of molecular identifiers for immune sequencing clone quantification. MiXCR, run by TCRdb on the PCR reads, gives a single entry per CDR3 protein. This sample has under 600,000 distinct CDR3 sequences, with around a fifth found just once. Sequenced sample: naive CD8+ T cells from blood, with Jurkat cell RNA spiked in. These receptors were collected from a human donor in good health. Some libraries in this study had Jurkat cell RNA spiked in. Each CDR3 is given with its conserved first and last residue. A D gene is named only where the DNA matches it firmly. Only part of the rows carry a size: once, few, many, or a class if the clone is expanded.

v_gene	j_gene	abundance	d_gene	CDR3aa	CDR3nt
TRBV7-9	TRBJ2-3	many	TRBD1	CASSLADRGLTDTQYF	TGTGCCAGCAGCTTAGCGGACAGGGGTCTCACAGATACGCAGTATTTT
TRBV6-5	TRBJ1-1	many	-	CASSPLVPAPEAFF	TGTGCCAGCAGTCCCCTCGTACCCGCGCCTGAAGCTTTCTTT
TRBV6-5	TRBJ2-3	many	-	CASSYLGGGPSDTQYF	TGTGCCAGCAGTTACTTGGGGGGGGGGCCGTCAGATACGCAGTATTTT
TRBV9	TRBJ2-7	-	TRBD2	CASSPSGGGGYEQYF	TGTGCCAGCAGCCCCTCCGGCGGCGGGGGGTACGAGCAGTACTTC
TRBV12-3/TRBV12-4	TRBJ2-1	-	-	CASSQELATYNEQFF	TGTGCCAGCAGTCAGGAATTAGCGACCTACAATGAGCAGTTCTTC
TRBV5-1	TRBJ2-5	many	TRBD1	CASSYWTGAETQYF	TGCGCCAGCAGCTACTGGACAGGGGCAGAGACCCAGTACTTC
TRBV2	TRBJ2-7	many	-	CASRPGLYEQYF	TGTGCCAGCAGGCCGGGCCTCTACGAGCAGTACTTC
TRBV27	TRBJ2-7	-	-	CASSLSGWVYEQYF	TGTGCCAGCAGTTTATCAGGGTGGGTCTACGAGCAGTACTTC
TRBV12-3/TRBV12-4	TRBJ2-7	few	TRBD1	CASSPIRQGHEQYF	TGTGCCAGCAGTCCGATACGACAGGGCCACGAGCAGTACTTC
TRBV20-1	TRBJ2-7	few	TRBD2	CSARETSGWSYEQYF	TGCAGTGCTAGAGAAACTAGCGGGTGGTCCTACGAGCAGTACTTC
TRBV12-3/TRBV12-4	TRBJ2-1	-	TRBD2	CASSLSAYRTSGVYNEQFF	TGTGCCAGCAGTTTGTCCGCCTATCGGACTAGCGGGGTCTACAATGAGCAGTTCTTC
TRBV2	TRBJ1-1	few	-	CASSEALGEPEAFF	TGTGCCAGCAGTGAAGCGCTGGGGGAACCTGAAGCTTTCTTT